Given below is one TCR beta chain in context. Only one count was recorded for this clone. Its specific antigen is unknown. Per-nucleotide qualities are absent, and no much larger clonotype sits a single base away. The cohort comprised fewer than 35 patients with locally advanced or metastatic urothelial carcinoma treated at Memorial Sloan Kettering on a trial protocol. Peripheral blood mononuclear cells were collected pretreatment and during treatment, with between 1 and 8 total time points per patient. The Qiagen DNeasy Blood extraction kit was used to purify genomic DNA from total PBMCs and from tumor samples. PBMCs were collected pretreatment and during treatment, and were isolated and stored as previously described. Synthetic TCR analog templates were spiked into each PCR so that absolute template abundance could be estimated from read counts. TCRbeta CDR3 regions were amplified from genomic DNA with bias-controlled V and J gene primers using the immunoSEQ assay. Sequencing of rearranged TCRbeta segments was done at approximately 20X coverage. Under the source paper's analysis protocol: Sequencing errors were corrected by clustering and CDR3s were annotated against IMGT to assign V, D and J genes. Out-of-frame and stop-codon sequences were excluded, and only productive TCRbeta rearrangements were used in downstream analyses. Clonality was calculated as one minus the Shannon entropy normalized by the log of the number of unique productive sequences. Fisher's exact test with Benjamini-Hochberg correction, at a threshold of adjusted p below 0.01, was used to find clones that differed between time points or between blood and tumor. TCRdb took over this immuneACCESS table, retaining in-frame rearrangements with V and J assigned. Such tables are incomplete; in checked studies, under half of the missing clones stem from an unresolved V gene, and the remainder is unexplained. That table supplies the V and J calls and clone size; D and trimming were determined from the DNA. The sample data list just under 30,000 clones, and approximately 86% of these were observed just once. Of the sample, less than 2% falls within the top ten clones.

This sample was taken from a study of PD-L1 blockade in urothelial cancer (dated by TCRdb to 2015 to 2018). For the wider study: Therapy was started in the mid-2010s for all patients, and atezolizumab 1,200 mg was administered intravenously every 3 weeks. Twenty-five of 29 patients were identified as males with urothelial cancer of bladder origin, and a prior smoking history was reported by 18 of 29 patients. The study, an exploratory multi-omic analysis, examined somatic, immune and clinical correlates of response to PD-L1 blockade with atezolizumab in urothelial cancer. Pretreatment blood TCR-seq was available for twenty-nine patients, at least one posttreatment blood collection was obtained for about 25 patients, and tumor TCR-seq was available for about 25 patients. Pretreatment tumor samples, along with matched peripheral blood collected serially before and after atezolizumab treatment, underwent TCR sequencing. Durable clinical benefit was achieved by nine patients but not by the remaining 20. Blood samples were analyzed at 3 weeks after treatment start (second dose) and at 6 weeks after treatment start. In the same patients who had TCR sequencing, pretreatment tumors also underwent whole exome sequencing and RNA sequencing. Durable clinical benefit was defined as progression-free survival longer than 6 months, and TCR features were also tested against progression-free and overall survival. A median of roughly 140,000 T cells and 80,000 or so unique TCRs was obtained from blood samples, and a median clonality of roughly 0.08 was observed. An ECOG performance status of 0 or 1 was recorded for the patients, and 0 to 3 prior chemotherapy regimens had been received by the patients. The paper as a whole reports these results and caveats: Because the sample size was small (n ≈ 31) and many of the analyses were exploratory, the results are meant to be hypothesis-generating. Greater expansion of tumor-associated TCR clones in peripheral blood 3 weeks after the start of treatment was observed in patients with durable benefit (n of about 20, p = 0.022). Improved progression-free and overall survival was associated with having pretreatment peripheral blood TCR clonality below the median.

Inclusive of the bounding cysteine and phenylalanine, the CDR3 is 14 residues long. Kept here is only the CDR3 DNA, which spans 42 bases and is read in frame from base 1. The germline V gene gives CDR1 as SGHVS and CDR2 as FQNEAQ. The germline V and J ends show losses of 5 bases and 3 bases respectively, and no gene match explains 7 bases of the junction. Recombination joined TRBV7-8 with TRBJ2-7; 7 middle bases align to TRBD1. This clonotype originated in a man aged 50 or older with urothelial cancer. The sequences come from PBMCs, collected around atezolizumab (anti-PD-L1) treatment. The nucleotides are TGTGCCAGCAGCAAAGCCTGGGACAGCTACGAGCAGTACTTC. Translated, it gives CASSKAWDSYEQYF.